This TCR beta chain was obtained from a study of monozygotic twins with inflammatory bowel disease. Whole-study findings and limits: Versus healthy twins, IBD patients showed fewer clonotypes shared with others, especially with disease activity.

For every donor, one blood sample of about 2.5 ml was drawn. TCRdb re-called the 5' RACE reads; every CDR3 protein appears as one record, without DNA. There are about 150,000 distinct CDR3 sequences in the sample, with roughly 1.2% held by the top ten. Details on this clonotype: No antigen is known for it.

CDR3 length: 12 amino acids. The germline V gene has CDR1 GTSNPN and CDR2 SVGIG (reference sequence). This TCR derives from a human donor with ulcerative colitis or Crohn's disease, or a healthy co-twin of an affected twin (not recorded which). The rearrangement uses TRBV30 and TRBJ2-1; TCRdb gives TRBD2 as the D gene, but with no DNA this cannot be confirmed. The specimen was blood. The CDR3 reads CALGTRVSVQFF.